The 22 T cell receptor beta chains below come from one sample, sequenced in a study of blood T cell repertoires in COVID-19. Only in-frame clones appear in the TCRdb table, and some are missing; sequencing was by immunoSEQ multiplex PCR. Of more than 400,000 clones in the sample, 75% to 90% were seen once. What was sequenced was peripheral blood. Receptors originate from a human donor in a cohort sampled during active COVID-19.

V is TRBV7-3 and J is TRBJ2-1; 7 bases fit TRBD2. There are 16 residues in the CDR3. Trimming cost V 0 bases and J 5 bases; bases outside gene matches: 7. Germline assignment: CDR1 SGHTA and CDR2 FQGTGA. CDR3 loop: CASSLTMASGNNEQFF. CDR3 in DNA: TGTGCCAGCAGCTTAACTATGGCTAGCGGTAACAATGAGCAGTTCTTC.

This clone was counted between two and nine times. This sequence joins TRBV5-1 and TRBJ1-1; tentative D call: TRBD1 (6 bases). The germline CDR1 and CDR2 sequences are SGHRS and YFSETQ. The CDR3 is 15 residues long. V shed 3 bases and J shed 6 bases, with 18 bases lying between them. The CDR3 DNA reads as TGCGCCAGCAGCTCCGGACAGCTCGGTGAGCCTGAAGCTTTCTTT. Protein sequence: CASSSGQLGEPEAFF.

The chain joins TRBV28 to TRBJ1-4; 9 bases are a match to TRBD1. Germline V lookup: CDR1 MDHEN, CDR2 SYDVKM. CDR3 size: 18 residues. The V and J ends lost 2 bases and 8 bases, in that order; junction bases with no gene match: 15. In DNA form, the CDR3 reads TGTGCCAGCAGTTTACTTACAGGGGGCTCGGCCCTAAGCGAAAAACTGTTTTTT. This encodes CASSLLTGGSALSEKLFF.

A note on this clone: The identical CDR3 is also encoded by other nucleotide sequences in the sample. The rearrangement joins TRBV5-1 to TRBJ2-7, with D unclear. Germline lookup yields CDR1 SGHRS and CDR2 YFSETQ. Deletions cut 3 bases from V and 0 bases from J, with 4 bases between. CDR3 length: 12 residues. CDR3 coding DNA: TGCGCCAGCAGCTCTAGCTCCTACGAGCAGTACTTC. Translating it yields CASSSSSYEQYF.

This chain connects TRBV3-1 (or the pseudogene TRBV3-2) to TRBJ2-1, with TRBD2 matching 16 bases. CDR3 length equals 16 residues. Germline lookup yields CDR1 LGHDT and CDR2 YNNKEL (reference sequence). V dropped 4 bases and J dropped 6; count of bases not matched to a gene: 3. The CDR3: CASSLGLAGGPNEQFF. The DNA of the CDR3 is TGTGCCAGCAGCCTGGGACTAGCGGGAGGGCCCAATGAGCAGTTCTTC.

This rearrangement joins TRBV4-1 to TRBJ1-1, with a weak D call TRBD1 (6 bases). CDR1 and CDR2 (germline): MGHRA, YSYEKL. This CDR3 comprises 13 residues. The V end lost 7 bases, the J end lost 4 bases, and 13 bases lay between the germline ends. CDR3 loop: CASTKTGSTEAFF. In DNA form, the CDR3 reads TGCGCCAGCACCAAAACAGGGAGCACTGAAGCTTTCTTT.

The V gene is TRBV5-1, the J gene TRBJ2-2; TRBD1 matches at 10 bases. Germline trimming cut 4 bases from V and 5 bases from J; bases unmatched to any gene: 8. The CDR3 covers 16 residues. Germline-derived CDR1 and CDR2 are SGHRS and YFSETQ. This CDR3 is CASSLGQGVGTGELFF. The CDR3 nucleotides read TGCGCCAGCAGCCTTGGACAGGGGGTGGGGACCGGGGAGCTGTTTTTT.

The table lists this clone with a few counts. V is TRBV7-8 and J is TRBJ2-7, with 7 nucleotides matching TRBD1. The CDR3 loop spans 14 amino acids. The V gene's germline CDR1 is SGHVS and CDR2 FQNEAQ. V was pared by 7 bases and J by 3 bases, with 9 bases of the junction left unmatched. The CDR3 nucleotides read TGTGCCAGCACCCAAGACAGGGCCAGCTACGAGCAGTACTTC. Its translation is CASTQDRASYEQYF.

In the case of this clone: The sample has other DNA sequences that encode this CDR3 too. The V gene is TRBV18, the J gene TRBJ2-5; 14 bases fit TRBD2. Germline V gene data show CDR1 as KGHSH and CDR2 as LQKENI. Germline trimming cut 3 bases from V and 3 bases from J; bases unmatched to any gene: 3. The CDR3 length is 16 residues. CDR3 sequence reads: CASSPLGLAGEETQYF. The CDR3 coding sequence is TGTGCCAGCTCACCTTTGGGACTAGCGGGAGAAGAGACCCAGTACTTC.

The rearrangement links TRBV23-1 to TRBJ1-1; D gene ambiguous. TRBV23-1 qualifies as an ORF whose function is uncertain. Trimming left V 9 bases short and J 11 bases short, with 13 bases between. The CDR3 has 10 amino acids. Here the CDR3 DNA reads TGCGCCAGGAGGCGAGTTGATGCTTTCTTT. This gives the protein CARRRVDAFF.

This rearrangement joins TRBV4-3 to TRBJ1-4, with 8 bases that match TRBD1. This CDR3 comprises 18 residues. The germline V gene encodes CDR1 LGHNA and CDR2 YSLEER. J lost 10 bases, V lost 0 bases, and 16 bases had no gene match. The CDR3 loop is CASSQEAGGLTRGTKLFF. In nucleotides, the CDR3 is TGCGCCAGCAGCCAAGAGGCAGGGGGCTTAACTAGAGGGACAAAACTGTTTTTT.

This sequence joins TRBV30 and TRBJ2-1, with 8 bases matching TRBD2. The V gene's germline CDR1 is GTSNPN and CDR2 SVGIG (reference sequence). The CDR3 consists of 13 residues. V lost 1 base and J lost 15; bases outside the gene matches: 11. This CDR3 reads CAWSEVIGGGGFF. Written as DNA, the CDR3 is TGTGCCTGGAGTGAGGTTATCGGGGGGGGAGGGTTCTTC.

The CDR3 is CSVEAPEAGYGYTF. The CDR3 DNA is TGCAGCGTTGAAGCTCCCGAGGCGGGCTATGGCTACACCTTC. The chain links TRBV29-1 to TRBJ1-2; D is undetermined. This CDR3 comprises 14 residues. Germline CDR1 is SQVTM and CDR2 is ANQGSEA. The germline V and J ends were trimmed by 1 base and 4 bases, with 13 bases remaining between them.

The rearrangement links TRBV7-3 to TRBJ2-2; D may be TRBD2 (6 bases). Germline V gene sequence: CDR1 SGHTA, CDR2 FQGTGA. V lost 0 bases, J lost 5 bases, and 10 bases lay in between. The CDR3 consists of 15 residues. The CDR3 is CASSLTARGTGELFF. As DNA, the CDR3 is TGTGCCAGCAGCTTAACCGCCCGGGGGACCGGGGAGCTGTTTTTT.

The V call is TRBV30, the J call TRBJ1-4, with 8 nucleotides matching TRBD1. CDR3 length: 13 residues. V shed 4 bases, J shed 7 bases, and the junction held 5 bases outside the gene matches. The germline CDR1 and CDR2 sequences are GTSNPN and SVGIG (reference sequence). In DNA form, the CDR3 reads TGTGCCTGGAAGGACAGGGTGGCTGAAAAACTGTTTTTT. This translates into CAWKDRVAEKLFF.

Only a few counts were recorded for this clone. The genes are TRBV4-2 and TRBJ2-1, with 7 bases fitting TRBD1. V shed 4 bases, J shed 7 bases, and the junction held 1 base outside the gene matches. From germline, CDR1 is LGHNA and CDR2 YNFKEQ. The CDR3 totals 12 residues. CDR3 in DNA: TGTGCCAGCAGCCGACAGGGAAATGAGCAGTTCTTC. This sequence encodes CASSRQGNEQFF.

This CDR3 is CAWRLAGSNEQFF. CDR3 DNA sequence: TGTGCCTGGAGGCTAGCGGGCAGCAATGAGCAGTTCTTC. The genes are TRBV30 and TRBJ2-1; 8 nucleotides align to TRBD2. Unmatched junction bases numbered 4, after V lost 3 bases and J lost 6 bases. There are 13 residues in the CDR3. CDR1 GTSNPN and CDR2 SVGIG come from the germline V gene (reference sequence). Drawing the rest from reference TRBV30 and TRBJ2-1, the complete variable domain is SQTIHQWPATLVQPVGSPLSLECTVEGTSNPNLYWYRQAAGRGLQLLFYSVGIGQISSEVPQNLSASRPQDRQFILSSKKLLLSDSGFYLCAWRLAGSNEQFFGPGTRLTVL.

The rearrangement uses TRBV19 and TRBJ2-3; unclear D gene. Trimming pared 6 bases from V and 4 bases from J, leaving 14 bases between. Germline lookup yields CDR1 LNHDA and CDR2 SQIVND (reference sequence). The CDR3 consists of 14 residues. CDR3 DNA sequence: TGTGCCAGTAGCTCCATCATAGTTGCAGATACGCAGTATTTT. It is translated as CASSSIIVADTQYF. Full variable domain (rest looked up from reference TRBV19 and TRBJ2-3): DGGITQSPKYLFRKEGQNVTLSCEQNLNHDAMYWYRQDPGQGLRLIYYSQIVNDFQKGDIAEGYSVSREKKESFPLTVTSAQKNPTAFYLCASSSIIVADTQYFGPGTRLTVL.

The chain's CDR3 is CAWSAPGQTYEQYF. CDR3 sequence (DNA): TGTGCCTGGAGCGCCCCGGGACAGACCTACGAGCAGTACTTC. The rearrangement links TRBV30 to TRBJ2-7; TRBD1 matches at 7 bases. Trimming cost V 3 bases and J 2 bases; bases outside gene matches: 7. This CDR3 comprises 14 residues. In germline, CDR1 is GTSNPN, CDR2 SVGIG (reference sequence). The whole variable domain, filled in from reference TRBV30 and TRBJ2-7, reads SQTIHQWPATLVQPVGSPLSLECTVEGTSNPNLYWYRQAAGRGLQLLFYSVGIGQISSEVPQNLSASRPQDRQFILSSKKLLLSDSGFYLCAWSAPGQTYEQYFGPGTRLTVT.

This chain links TRBV6-2 or TRBV6-3 with TRBJ1-1; 12 bases align to TRBD1. This CDR3 comprises 15 residues. J was trimmed by 11 bases and V by 6 bases; bases with no gene match: 13. Germline loops: CDR1 MNHEY, CDR2 SVGEGT. Here the CDR3 reads CASSERRDRGQWAFF. In DNA, the CDR3 is TGTGCCAGCAGCGAACGCCGGGACAGGGGGCAGTGGGCTTTCTTT.

The chain employs TRBV5-6 and TRBJ2-3; 7 bases are a match to TRBD2. CDR1 SGHDT and CDR2 YYEEEE come from the germline V gene. V shed 5 bases, J shed 4 bases, and the junction held 13 bases outside the gene matches. The CDR3 contains 16 residues. CDR3 in amino acids: CASRGIKGGEPDTQYF. The DNA of the CDR3 is TGTGCCAGCAGAGGGATAAAGGGAGGGGAGCCAGATACGCAGTATTTT.

Only a few counts were recorded for this clone. V gene TRBV24-1 combines with J gene TRBJ2-3; 7 bases align to TRBD1. Per the germline V gene, CDR1 is KGHDR and CDR2 is SFDVKD. The CDR3 has 14 amino acids. V lost 6 bases and J lost 6; bases outside the gene matches: 8. The CDR3 region has the DNA TGTGCCACCAGTCACAGGGGAAGACAGGATACGCAGTATTTT. Protein product: CATSHRGRQDTQYF.